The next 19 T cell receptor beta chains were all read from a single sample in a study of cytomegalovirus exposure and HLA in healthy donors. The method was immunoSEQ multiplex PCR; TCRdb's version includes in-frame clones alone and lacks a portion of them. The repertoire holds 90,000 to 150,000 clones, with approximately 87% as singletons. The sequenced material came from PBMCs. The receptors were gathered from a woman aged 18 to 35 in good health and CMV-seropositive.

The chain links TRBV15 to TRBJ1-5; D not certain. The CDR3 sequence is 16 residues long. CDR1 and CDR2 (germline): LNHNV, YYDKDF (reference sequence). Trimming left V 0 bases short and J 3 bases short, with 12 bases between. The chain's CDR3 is CATSREQTVTNQPQHF. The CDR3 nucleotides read TGTGCCACCAGCAGAGAACAGACGGTTACCAATCAGCCCCAGCATTTT.

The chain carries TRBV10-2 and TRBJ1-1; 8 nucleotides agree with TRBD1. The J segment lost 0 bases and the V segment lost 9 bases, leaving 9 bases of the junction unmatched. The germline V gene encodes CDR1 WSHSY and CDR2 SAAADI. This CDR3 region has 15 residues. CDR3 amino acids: CASIQGGHMNTEAFF. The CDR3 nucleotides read TGCGCCAGTATACAGGGGGGCCATATGAACACTGAAGCTTTCTTT.

CDR3 sequence (DNA): TGCGCCAGCAGCTTGGATGAAGGGGGTCATGGCTACACCTTC. Amino acids: CASSLDEGGHGYTF. V gene TRBV5-1 combines with J gene TRBJ1-2, with a tentative D call TRBD1 (6 bases). This CDR3 comprises 14 residues. Trimming took off 0 bases at V and 6 bases at J, with 12 bases between the two ends. Germline CDR1 reads SGHRS; CDR2 reads YFSETQ.

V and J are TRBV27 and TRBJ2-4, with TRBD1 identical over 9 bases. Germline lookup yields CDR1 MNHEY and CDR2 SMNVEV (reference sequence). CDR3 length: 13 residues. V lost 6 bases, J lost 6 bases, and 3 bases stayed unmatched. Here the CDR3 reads CASRGQGGNIQYF. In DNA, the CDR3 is TGTGCCAGCAGGGGACAGGGCGGAAACATTCAGTACTTC.

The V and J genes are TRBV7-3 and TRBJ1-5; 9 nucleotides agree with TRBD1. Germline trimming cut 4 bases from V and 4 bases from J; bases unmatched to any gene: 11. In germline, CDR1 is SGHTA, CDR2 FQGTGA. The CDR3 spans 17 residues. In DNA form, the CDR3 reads TGTGCCAGCAGCTCTCCGTCGGGACAGGGTAATAATCAGCCCCAGCATTTT. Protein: CASSSPSGQGNNQPQHF. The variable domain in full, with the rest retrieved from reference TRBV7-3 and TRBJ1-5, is GAGVSQTPSNKVTEKGKYVELRCDPISGHTALYWYRQSLGQGPEFLIYFQGTGAADDSGLPNDRFFAVRPEGSVSTLKIQRTERGDSAVYLCASSSPSGQGNNQPQHFGDGTRLSIL.

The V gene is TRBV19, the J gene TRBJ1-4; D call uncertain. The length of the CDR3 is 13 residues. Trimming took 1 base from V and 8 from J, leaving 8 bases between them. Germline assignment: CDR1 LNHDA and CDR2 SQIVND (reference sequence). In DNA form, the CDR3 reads TGTGCCAGTAGTATAGCTGGCGGGGAAAAACTGTTTTTT. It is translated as CASSIAGGEKLFF.

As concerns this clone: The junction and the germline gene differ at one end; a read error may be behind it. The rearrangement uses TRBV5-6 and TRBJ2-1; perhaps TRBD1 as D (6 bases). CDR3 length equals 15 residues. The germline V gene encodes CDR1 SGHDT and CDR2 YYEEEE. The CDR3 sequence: CASTPVRGGIVLRVF. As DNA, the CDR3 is TGTGCCAGCACCCCCGTACGAGGGGGAATAGTGTTGCGGGTCTTC.

The CDR3 DNA sequence: TGTGCCGGCTCCAGGGGAGCGGGAGACGTCGAGCAGTACTTC. The encoded protein is CAGSRGAGDVEQYF. The chain combines TRBV5-4 with TRBJ2-7; TRBD2 aligns across 8 bases. The CDR3 contains 14 residues. The germline V gene encodes CDR1 SGHNT and CDR2 YYREEE (reference sequence). The V gene end was trimmed by 10 bases and the J gene end by 6 bases; junction bases not matched to a gene: 15. Full variable domain (rest looked up from reference TRBV5-4 and TRBJ2-7): ETGVTQSPTHLIKTRGQQVTLRCSSQSGHNTVSWYQQALGQGPQFIFQYYREEENGRGNFPPRFSGLQFPNYSSELNVNALELDDSALYLCAGSRGAGDVEQYFGPGTRLTVT.

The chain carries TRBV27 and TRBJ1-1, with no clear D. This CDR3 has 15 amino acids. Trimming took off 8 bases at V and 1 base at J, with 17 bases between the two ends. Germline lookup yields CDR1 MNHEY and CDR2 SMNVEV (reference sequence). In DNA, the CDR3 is TGTGCCAGCGGCCCAAGAGGGAGAGGGAACACTGAAGCTTTCTTT. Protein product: CASGPRGRGNTEAFF.

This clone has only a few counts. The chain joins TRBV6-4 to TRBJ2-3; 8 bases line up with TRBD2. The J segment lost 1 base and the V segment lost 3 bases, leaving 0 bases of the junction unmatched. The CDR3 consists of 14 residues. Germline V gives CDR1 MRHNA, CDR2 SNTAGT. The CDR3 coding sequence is TGTGCCAGCAGTGAGCGGGAGGGCACAGATACGCAGTATTTT. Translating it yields CASSEREGTDTQYF.

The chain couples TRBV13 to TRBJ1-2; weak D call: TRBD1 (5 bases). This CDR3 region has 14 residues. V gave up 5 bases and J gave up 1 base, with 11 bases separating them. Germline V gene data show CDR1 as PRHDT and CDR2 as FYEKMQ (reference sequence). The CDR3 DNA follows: TGTGCCAGCAGCCCTAACGGGGGTAACTATGGCTACACCTTC. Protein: CASSPNGGNYGYTF.

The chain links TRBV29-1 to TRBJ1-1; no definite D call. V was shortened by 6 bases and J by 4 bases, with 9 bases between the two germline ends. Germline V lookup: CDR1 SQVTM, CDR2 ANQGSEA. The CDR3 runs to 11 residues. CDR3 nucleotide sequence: TGCAGCGTCCGGCCGGGCACTGAAGCTTTCTTT. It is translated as CSVRPGTEAFF.

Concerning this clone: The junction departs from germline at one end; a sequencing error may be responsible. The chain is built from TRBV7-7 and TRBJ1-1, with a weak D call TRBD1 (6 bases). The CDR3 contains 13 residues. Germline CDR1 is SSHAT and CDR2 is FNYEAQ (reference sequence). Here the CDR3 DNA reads TGTGCTAGCAGCAGACAGGAGAACACTGAAGCTTTCTTT. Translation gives CASSRQENTEAFF.

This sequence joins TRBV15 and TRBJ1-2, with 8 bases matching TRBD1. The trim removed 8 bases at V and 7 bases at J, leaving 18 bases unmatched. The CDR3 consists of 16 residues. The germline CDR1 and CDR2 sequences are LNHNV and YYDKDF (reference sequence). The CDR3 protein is CATRQTGEGASFGYTF. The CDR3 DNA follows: TGTGCCACCCGACAGACAGGGGAGGGGGCGTCTTTTGGCTACACCTTC.

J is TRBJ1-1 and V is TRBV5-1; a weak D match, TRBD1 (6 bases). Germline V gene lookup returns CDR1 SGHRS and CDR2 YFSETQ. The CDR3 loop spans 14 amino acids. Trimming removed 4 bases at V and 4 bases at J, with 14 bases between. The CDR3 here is CASSKGVGSTEAFF. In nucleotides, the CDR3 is TGCGCCAGCAGCAAGGGGGTAGGGAGCACTGAAGCTTTCTTT.

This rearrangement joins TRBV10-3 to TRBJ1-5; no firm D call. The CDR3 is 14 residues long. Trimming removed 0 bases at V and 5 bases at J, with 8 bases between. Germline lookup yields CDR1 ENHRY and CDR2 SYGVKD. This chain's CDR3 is CAISESGRDQPQHF. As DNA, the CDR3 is TGTGCCATCAGTGAGTCCGGGAGAGATCAGCCCCAGCATTTT.

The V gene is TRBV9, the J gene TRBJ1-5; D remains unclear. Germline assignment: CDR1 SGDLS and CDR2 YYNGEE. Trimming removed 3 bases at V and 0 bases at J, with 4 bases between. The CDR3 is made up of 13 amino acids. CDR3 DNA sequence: TGTGCCAGCAGCGCCAGTAGCAATCAGCCCCAGCATTTT. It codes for CASSASSNQPQHF.

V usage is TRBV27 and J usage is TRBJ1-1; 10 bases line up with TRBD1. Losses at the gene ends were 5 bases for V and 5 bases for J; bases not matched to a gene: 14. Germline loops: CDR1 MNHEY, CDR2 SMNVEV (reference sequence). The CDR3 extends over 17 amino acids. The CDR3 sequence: CASSLLDRGPLETEAFF. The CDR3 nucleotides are TGTGCCAGCAGTCTACTCGACAGGGGGCCACTTGAGACTGAAGCTTTCTTT.

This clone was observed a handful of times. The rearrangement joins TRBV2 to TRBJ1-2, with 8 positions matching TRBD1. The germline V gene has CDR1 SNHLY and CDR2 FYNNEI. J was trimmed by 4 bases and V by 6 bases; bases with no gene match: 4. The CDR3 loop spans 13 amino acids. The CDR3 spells CASSQGAGYGYTF. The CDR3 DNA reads TGTGCCAGCAGCCAGGGGGCCGGCTATGGCTACACCTTC.